These 18 T cell receptor beta chains share one sample of origin, sequenced in a study of Graves' ophthalmopathy and Graves' hyperthyroidism. The TCR beta CDR3 regions underwent amplification from RNA transcripts. A first-round RT-PCR used HTBI primers, followed by a second-round multiplex PCR. MiXCR, applied by TCRdb to the multiplex PCR reads, yields one record per CDR3 protein. The sample carries over a million distinct CDR3 sequences, about 35% recorded once. Sequencing input: peripheral blood or thyroid tissue (not recorded which). Receptor source: an adult man with Graves' hyperthyroidism.

This clonotype was detected only a few times. The chain carries TRBV2 and TRBJ1-2; D is uncertain. From germline, CDR1 is SNHLY and CDR2 FYNNEI. V shed 8 bases and J shed 0 bases, with 22 bases lying between them. The CDR3 is made up of 17 amino acids. CDR3 DNA: TGTGCCAGCTCACCAATACCCCCCTCGGGGACTAACTATGGCTACACCTTC. Translation gives CASSPIPPSGTNYGYTF.

This clonotype was picked up many times. V gene TRBV7-9 combines with J gene TRBJ1-1; 10 nucleotides match TRBD1. The CDR3 has 16 residues. Germline loops: CDR1 SEHNR, CDR2 FQNEAQ (reference sequence). V dropped 4 bases and J dropped 2; count of bases not matched to a gene: 7. CDR3 DNA: TGTGCCAGCAGCTCTCCGACAGGGGGCGCTAACACTGAAGCTTTCTTT. The encoded protein is CASSSPTGGANTEAFF. The variable domain in full, completed from reference TRBV7-9 and TRBJ1-1, reads DTGVSQNPRHKITKRGQNVTFRCDPISEHNRLYWYRQTLGQGPEFLTYFQNEAQLEKSRLLSDRFSAERPKGSFSTLEIQRTEQGDSAMYLCASSSPTGGANTEAFFGQGTRLTVV.

The chain recombines TRBV29-1 with TRBJ1-2; possibly TRBD1 for D (5 bases). This CDR3 contains 15 residues. Germline CDR1 is SQVTM and CDR2 is ANQGSEA. V gave up 1 base and J gave up 0 bases, with 12 bases separating them. The CDR3: CSVEGQGRTNYGYTF. The CDR3 region has the DNA TGCAGCGTTGAAGGCCAGGGAAGAACTAACTATGGCTACACCTTC.

This clonotype has more than one count but fewer than ten. The chain joins TRBV20-1 to TRBJ2-2, with unresolved D. Per the germline V gene, CDR1 is DFQATT and CDR2 is SNEGSKA (reference sequence). CDR3 length: 13 residues. Between the trimmed V and J ends, which lost 0 bases and 10 bases, there was a span of 12 bases. The CDR3 coding sequence is TGCAGTGCTAGAGATCCCGCCTTCTCGGAGCTGTTTTTT. Translation gives CSARDPAFSELFF.

The rearrangement links TRBV7-6 to TRBJ1-2; D remains ambiguous. Germline CDR1 SGHVS, CDR2 FNYEAQ. The CDR3 is made up of 16 amino acids. The ends were cut back, 1 base at V and 0 bases at J, with 12 bases in the middle. This chain's CDR3 is CASSLVTEGANYGYTF. The CDR3 nucleotides are TGTGCCAGCAGCTTAGTCACCGAGGGAGCTAACTATGGCTACACCTTC.

The DNA for the CDR3 is TGTGCCAGCCGGGACAGGGGGGAGGAAAAACTGTTTTTT. Its translation is CASRDRGEEKLFF. The chain combines TRBV5-5 with TRBJ1-4; 11 bases fit TRBD1. CDR1 SGHKS and CDR2 YYEKEE come from the germline V gene (reference sequence). There are 13 residues in the CDR3. The ends lost 7 bases at V and 8 bases at J; junction bases unmatched: 4.

This clonotype was counted a few times. The chain has TRBV2 and TRBJ1-2, with D unresolved. V gave up 5 bases and J gave up 0 bases, with 10 bases separating them. The CDR3 has 14 amino acids. CDR1 is SNHLY and CDR2 is FYNNEI in the germline V gene. The DNA for the CDR3 is TGTGCCAGCAGTTTAGCGGTGACTAACTATGGCTACACCTTC. Amino acid sequence: CASSLAVTNYGYTF.

The CDR3 region is CASSAGTRGNQPQHF. As DNA, the CDR3 is TGTGCCAGCAGTGCAGGGACACGGGGCAATCAGCCCCAGCATTTT. The J gene is TRBJ1-5, the V gene TRBV25-1; D might be TRBD1 (6 bases). Trimming cost V 4 bases and J 2 bases, with 12 bases left between them. Germline lookup yields CDR1 MGHDK and CDR2 SYGVNS. This CDR3 spans 15 amino acids. The full variable domain, completed using reference TRBV25-1 and TRBJ1-5, is EADIYQTPRYLVIGTGKKITLECSQTMGHDKMYWYQQDPGMELHLIHYSYGVNSTEKGDLSSESTVSRIRTEHFPLTLESARPSHTSQYLCASSAGTRGNQPQHFGDGTRLSIL.

The J gene is TRBJ2-7, the V gene TRBV10-3; 7 bases are a match to TRBD1. The V and J ends lost 6 bases and 5 bases, in that order; junction bases with no gene match: 7. The CDR3 runs 13 residues. Germline loops: CDR1 ENHRY, CDR2 SYGVKD. CDR3: CAISKDRDNEQYF. The DNA of the CDR3 is TGTGCCATCAGCAAAGACAGGGACAACGAGCAGTACTTC.

A word on this clonotype: At one of its ends the junction is not consistent with the germline gene, which may arise from a read error. This chain links TRBV5-1 with TRBJ1-5, with unresolved D. Germline V CDR1 and CDR2: SGHRS, YFSETQ. The CDR3 loop spans 12 amino acids. CDR3 in amino acids: CAGSQEMTSQHF. The CDR3 bases are TGTGCCGGCAGCCAAGAAATGACGAGCCAGCATTTT. The full variable domain, with the rest looked up from reference TRBV5-1 and TRBJ1-5, is KAGVTQTPRYLIKTRGQQVTLSCSPISGHRSVSWYQQTPGQGLQFLFEYFSETQRNKGNFPGRFSGRQFSNSRSEMNVSTLELGDSALYLCAGSQEMTSQHFGDGTRLSIL.

The chain recombines TRBV9 with TRBJ2-7; a weak D match, TRBD2 (6 bases). With 3 bases removed from V and 7 bases from J, the gap between germline ends came to 14 bases. This CDR3 has 13 amino acids. Germline loops: CDR1 SGDLS, CDR2 YYNGEE. The CDR3 region has the DNA TGTGCCAGCAGCGGACCTATAGGAGGGGAGCAGTACTTC. Its translation is CASSGPIGGEQYF.

The rearrangement uses TRBV9 and TRBJ2-5; 9 bases align to TRBD2. Germline CDR1 SGDLS, CDR2 YYNGEE. CDR3 size: 17 residues. J lost 2 bases, V lost 0 bases, and 8 bases had no gene match. The CDR3 sequence is CASSVAMRGGIQETQYF. DNA of the CDR3: TGTGCCAGCAGCGTAGCTATGCGGGGGGGCATTCAAGAGACCCAGTACTTC.

This chain connects TRBV7-3 to TRBJ1-2; D ambiguous. The CDR3 spans 17 residues. Trimming took off 3 bases at V and 2 bases at J, with 19 bases between the two ends. The germline V gene encodes CDR1 SGHTA and CDR2 FQGTGA. CDR3 sequence (DNA): TGTGCCAGCAGCTTGAAGGACGGAGACAAATCAAACTATGGCTACACCTTC. The encoded protein is CASSLKDGDKSNYGYTF. Using reference TRBV7-3 and TRBJ1-2 for the parts outside the CDR3, the full variable domain is GAGVSQTPSNKVTEKGKYVELRCDPISGHTALYWYRQSLGQGPEFLIYFQGTGAADDSGLPNDRFFAVRPEGSVSTLKIQRTERGDSAVYLCASSLKDGDKSNYGYTFGSGTRLTVV.

This clonotype was counted at least ten times. This sequence joins TRBV20-1 and TRBJ2-5; TRBD2 matches at 9 bases. Germline-derived CDR1 and CDR2 are DFQATT and SNEGSKA (reference sequence). The CDR3 sequence is 15 residues long. The trim removed 5 bases at V and 2 bases at J, leaving 9 bases unmatched. Here the CDR3 DNA reads TGCAGTGCTCCCCCTAGGCGGGGGGGGCAAGAGACCCAGTACTTC. Protein product: CSAPPRRGGQETQYF.

This sequence joins TRBV20-1 and TRBJ1-4, with a weak D call TRBD1 (6 bases). Germline loops: CDR1 DFQATT, CDR2 SNEGSKA (reference sequence). The CDR3 contains 15 residues. With 0 bases removed from V and 8 bases from J, the gap between germline ends came to 16 bases. In DNA form, the CDR3 reads TGCAGTGCTAGAGATCTCAGGGGCGCTTGGGAAAAACTGTTTTTT. It codes for CSARDLRGAWEKLFF.

This clonotype was found many times. J is TRBJ1-5 and V is TRBV12-3 or TRBV12-4; TRBD1 might be the D (6 bases). This CDR3 contains 15 residues. Trimming stripped 1 base from V and 7 bases from J, with 14 bases between. The DNA for the CDR3 is TGTGCCAGCAGTTTAGGCCCAGGGAGGGGGCAGCCCCAGCATTTT. As protein: CASSLGPGRGQPQHF.

This clonotype was detected a few times. This chain joins TRBV5-1 and TRBJ2-7; TRBD1 aligns across 8 bases. The CDR3 has 14 residues. Germline V gene sequence: CDR1 SGHRS, CDR2 YFSETQ. V dropped 1 base and J dropped 6; count of bases not matched to a gene: 6. The CDR3 region is CASSLSTGDGEQYF. CDR3 nucleotide sequence: TGCGCCAGCAGCTTGTCGACAGGGGACGGCGAGCAGTACTTC.

This clonotype was picked up a small number of times. This rearrangement joins TRBV25-1 to TRBJ1-1; D is unclear. The CDR3 length is 13 residues. From germline, CDR1 is MGHDK and CDR2 SYGVNS. V shed 5 bases and J shed 6 bases, with 13 bases lying between them. The CDR3 reads CASSFLLGAEAFF. The CDR3 region has the DNA TGTGCCAGCAGTTTCCTATTGGGCGCTGAAGCTTTCTTT.